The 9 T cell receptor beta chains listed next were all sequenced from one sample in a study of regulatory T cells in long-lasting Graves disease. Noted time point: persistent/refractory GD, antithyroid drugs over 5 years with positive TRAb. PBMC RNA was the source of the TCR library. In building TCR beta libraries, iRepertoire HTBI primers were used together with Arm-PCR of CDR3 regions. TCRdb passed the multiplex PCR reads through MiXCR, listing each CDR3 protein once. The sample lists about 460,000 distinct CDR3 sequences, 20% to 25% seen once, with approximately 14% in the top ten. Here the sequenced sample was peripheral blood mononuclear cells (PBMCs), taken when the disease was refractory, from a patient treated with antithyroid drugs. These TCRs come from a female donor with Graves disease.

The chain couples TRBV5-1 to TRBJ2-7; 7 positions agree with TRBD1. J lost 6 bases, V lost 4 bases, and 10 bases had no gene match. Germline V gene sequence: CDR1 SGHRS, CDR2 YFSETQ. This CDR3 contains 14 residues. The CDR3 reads CASSLGQEPLEQYF. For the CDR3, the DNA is TGCGCCAGCAGCCTCGGACAGGAACCTCTCGAGCAGTACTTC.

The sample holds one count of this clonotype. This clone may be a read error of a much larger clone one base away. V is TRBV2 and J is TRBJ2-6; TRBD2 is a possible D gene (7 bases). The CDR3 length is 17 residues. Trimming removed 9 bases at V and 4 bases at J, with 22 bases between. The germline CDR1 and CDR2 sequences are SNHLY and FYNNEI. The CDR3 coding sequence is TGTGCCAGGACGACTAGCTGGGGGCCTGGGGGGGCCAACGTCCTGACTTTC. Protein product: CARTTSWGPGGANVLTF.

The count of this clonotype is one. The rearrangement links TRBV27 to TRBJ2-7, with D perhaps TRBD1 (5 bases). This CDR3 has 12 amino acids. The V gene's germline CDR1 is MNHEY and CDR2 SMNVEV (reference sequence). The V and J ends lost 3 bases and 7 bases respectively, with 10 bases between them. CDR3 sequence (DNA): TGTGCCAGCAGTTTGACAGTGTGGGAGCAGTACTTC. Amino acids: CASSLTVWEQYF.

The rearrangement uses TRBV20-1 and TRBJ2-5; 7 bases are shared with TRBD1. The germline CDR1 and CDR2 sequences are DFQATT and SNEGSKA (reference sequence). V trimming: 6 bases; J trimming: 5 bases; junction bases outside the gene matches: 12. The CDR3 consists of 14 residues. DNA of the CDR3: TGCAGTGCCACCAAGACAGGGAGAATGGAGACCCAGTACTTC. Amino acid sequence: CSATKTGRMETQYF.

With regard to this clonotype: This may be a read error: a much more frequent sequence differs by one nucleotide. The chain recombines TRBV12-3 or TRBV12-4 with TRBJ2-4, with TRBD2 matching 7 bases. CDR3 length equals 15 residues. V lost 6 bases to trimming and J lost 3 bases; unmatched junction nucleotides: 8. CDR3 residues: CASSPGEGDKNIQYF. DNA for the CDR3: TGTGCCAGCAGCCCTGGGGAGGGCGACAAAAACATTCAGTACTTC.

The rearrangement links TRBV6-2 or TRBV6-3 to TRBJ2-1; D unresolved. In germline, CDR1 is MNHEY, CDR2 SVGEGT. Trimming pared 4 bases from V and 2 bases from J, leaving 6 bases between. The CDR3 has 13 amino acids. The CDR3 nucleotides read TGTGCCAGCAGTTCCGCCCCCTACAATGAGCAGTTCTTC. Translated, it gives CASSSAPYNEQFF.

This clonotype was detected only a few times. This chain's CDR3 is CASSGTGAGLEQYF. CDR3 nucleotides: TGTGCCAGCAGCGGCACAGGGGCGGGGTTGGAGCAGTACTTC. The chain joins TRBV7-9 to TRBJ2-7, with D possibly being TRBD1 (7 bases). Trimming took off 5 bases at V and 7 bases at J, with 18 bases between the two ends. The CDR3 is 14 amino acids. CDR1 and CDR2 (germline): SEHNR, FQNEAQ (reference sequence).

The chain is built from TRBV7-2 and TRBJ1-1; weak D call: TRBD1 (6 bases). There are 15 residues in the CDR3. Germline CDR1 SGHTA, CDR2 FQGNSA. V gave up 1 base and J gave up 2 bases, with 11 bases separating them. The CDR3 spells CASSLGSGANTEAFF. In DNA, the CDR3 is TGTGCCAGCAGCTTAGGATCAGGGGCTAACACTGAAGCTTTCTTT.

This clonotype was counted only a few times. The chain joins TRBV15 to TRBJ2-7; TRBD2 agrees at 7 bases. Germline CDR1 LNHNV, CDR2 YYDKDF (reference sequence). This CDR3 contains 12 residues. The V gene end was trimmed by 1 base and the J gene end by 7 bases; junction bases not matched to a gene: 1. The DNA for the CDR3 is TGTGCCACCAGCAGAGGGGGGGGGGAGCAGTACTTC. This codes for CATSRGGGEQYF. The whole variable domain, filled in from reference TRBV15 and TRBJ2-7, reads DAMVIQNPRYQVTQFGKPVTLSCSQTLNHNVMYWYQQKSSQAPKLLFHYYDKDFNNEADTPDNFQSRRPNTSFCFLDIRSPGLGDTAMYLCATSRGGGEQYFGPGTRLTVT.